This T cell receptor beta chain was identified during a study of shared clonotypes between healthy human individuals. The naive CD8 population came from CD45RO-negative cells selected for CCR7, without terminally differentiated effector memory CD45RA+ cells. V trimming: 4 bases; J trimming: 6 bases; junction bases outside the gene matches: 2. Germline loops: CDR1 SGHVS, CDR2 FQNEAQ. CDR3 length: 12 amino acids. Per the original data handling: ImmunoSEQ sequences covered only the junction and lacked quality scores; filtering therefore differed. Using immunoSEQ multiplex PCR, the repertoire was profiled, and TCRdb retains in-frame clones only, with some absent. V and J calls and clone size are copied from that table; D and trimming were computed from the DNA. The table has roughly 2 million clones, about 95% seen once; the top ten hold roughly 1%.

The material sequenced was naive CD8+ T cells sorted from blood. This TCR was sampled from a young man in good health. The V call is TRBV7-8, the J call TRBJ2-7; 8 bases agree with TRBD1. The CDR3 region has the DNA TGTGCCAGCAGCTATACAGGGGGCGAGCAGTACTTC. Amino acid sequence: CASSYTGGEQYF.